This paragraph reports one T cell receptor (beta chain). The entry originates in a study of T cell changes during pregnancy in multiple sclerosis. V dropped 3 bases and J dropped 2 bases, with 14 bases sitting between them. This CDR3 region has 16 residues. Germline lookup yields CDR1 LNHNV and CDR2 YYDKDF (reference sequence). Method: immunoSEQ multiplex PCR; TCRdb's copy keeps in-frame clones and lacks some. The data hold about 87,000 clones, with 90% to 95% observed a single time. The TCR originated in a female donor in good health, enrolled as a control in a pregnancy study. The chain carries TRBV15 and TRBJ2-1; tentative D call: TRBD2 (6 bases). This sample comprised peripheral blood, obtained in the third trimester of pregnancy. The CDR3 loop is CATSREAGGTYNEQFF. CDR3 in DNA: TGTGCCACCAGCAGGGAAGCTGGGGGGACCTACAATGAGCAGTTCTTC.